This T cell receptor (beta chain) derives from a study of T cell responses to AZD1222 COVID-19 vaccine. General observations from the study: Along spike, vaccine-associated CD4 TCRs were found throughout, with dominance at 160-218 and 743-854.

Generated by immunoSEQ multiplex PCR, the TCRdb table keeps only in-frame clones and is missing some. The sample has around 200,000 clones, 94% seen once; the top ten hold around 1.6%. Germline V gives CDR1 MGHRA, CDR2 YSYEKL. V lost 1 base and J 3 bases, leaving 10 bases between the germline ends. The CDR3 length is 15 residues. Worth noting for this clone: The antigen is undetermined.

The V call is TRBV4-1, the J call TRBJ1-5, with D perhaps TRBD1 (5 bases). The source is an adult who received the AZD1222 COVID-19 vaccine. Sequences were derived from peripheral blood, sampled 28 days after the second AZD1222 dose. The CDR3 DNA reads TGCGCCAGCAGCCAAGCTCCGACAGTCAATCAGCCCCAGCATTTT. This encodes CASSQAPTVNQPQHF.